This is a list of T cell receptor beta chains from one sample in a study of cytomegalovirus exposure and HLA in healthy donors. The repertoire was sequenced with immunoSEQ multiplex PCR; TCRdb's copy has only in-frame clones and lacks some. The data show roughly 200,000 clones, almost 85% seen once. The material sequenced was PBMCs. These receptors were collected from a woman aged 45-59 years in good health and CMV-seronegative. Each CDR3 is given with its conserved first and last residue. The D gene is left open where the match is weak. Clone size is not always given. Where it is, it says once, few, many or a class for expanded clones.

TRBD1	TRBV15	TRBJ2-1	-	TGTGCCACCAGCAATTTCCGGGACAGGGATGAGCAGTTCTTC	CATSNFRDRDEQFF
-	TRBV28	TRBJ2-7	-	TGTGCCAGCGTGAGAGGTATACCAAACGAGCAGTACTTC	CASVRGIPNEQYF
-	TRBV7-9	TRBJ1-1	-	TGTGCCAGCAGCCCCAGGGCCGGGGGAAACACTGAAGCTTTCTTT	CASSPRAGGNTEAFF
-	TRBV28	TRBJ2-7	-	TGTGCCAGCAGTTTATTAGGGCTAGCGAGAGTCTACGAGCAGTACTTC	CASSLLGLARVYEQYF
-	TRBV28	TRBJ1-1	-	TGTGCCAGCAGTTCTCCGGGGGAAGGAGCTTTCTTT	CASSSPGEGAFF
-	TRBV27	TRBJ2-3	-	TGTGCCAGCAGTTTAATCGGCGGGACGAGAGGGGATACGCAGTATTTT	CASSLIGGTRGDTQYF
TRBD1	TRBV28	TRBJ2-1	-	TGTGCCAGCAGGGGGGACAGGGACGGCGATGAGCAGTTCTTC	CASRGDRDGDEQFF
-	TRBV21-1	TRBJ1-4	-	TGTGCCAGCAGCAAACAAGGGGTGCACGAAAAACTGTTTTTT	CASSKQGVHEKLFF
-	TRBV7-9	TRBJ1-3	-	TGTGCCAGCAGCTTGGGGCGCGACACCATATATTTT	CASSLGRDTIYF
-	TRBV19	TRBJ2-7	-	TGTGCCAGTAGTCACACCCCGACAACCTACGAGCAGTACTTC	CASSHTPTTYEQYF
-	TRBV7-2	TRBJ2-5	few	TGTGCCAGCAGCCCGACAGCTCATAAAGAGACCCAGTACTTC	CASSPTAHKETQYF
TRBD1	TRBV7-9	TRBJ2-1	few	TGTTCCAGCAGCTCCCGGACAGGGGCCTTCAATGAGCAGTTCTTC	CSSSSRTGAFNEQFF
-	TRBV18	TRBJ2-2	-	TGTGCCAGCTCACCCACCCCAGGGGCCAACACCGGGGAGCTGTTTTTT	CASSPTPGANTGELFF
-	TRBV30	TRBJ2-5	-	TGTGCCTGGAGTGTACATCTAGCGCCCCAAGAGACCCAGTACTTC	CAWSVHLAPQETQYF